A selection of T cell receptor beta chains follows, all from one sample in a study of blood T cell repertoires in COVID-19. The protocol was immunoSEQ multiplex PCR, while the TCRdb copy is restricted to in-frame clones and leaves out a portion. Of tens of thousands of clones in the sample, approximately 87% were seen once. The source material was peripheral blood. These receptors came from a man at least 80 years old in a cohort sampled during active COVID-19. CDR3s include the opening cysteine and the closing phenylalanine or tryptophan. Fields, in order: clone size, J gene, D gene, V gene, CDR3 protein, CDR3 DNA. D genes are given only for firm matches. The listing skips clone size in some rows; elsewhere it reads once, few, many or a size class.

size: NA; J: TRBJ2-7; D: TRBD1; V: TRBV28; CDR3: CASSTDRYEQYF; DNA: TGTGCCAGCAGTACGGACAGGTACGAGCAGTACTTC
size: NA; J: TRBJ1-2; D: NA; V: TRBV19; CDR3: CASSGYRVLKDYGYTF; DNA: TGTGCCAGTAGTGGATACAGGGTCCTCAAGGACTATGGCTACACCTTC
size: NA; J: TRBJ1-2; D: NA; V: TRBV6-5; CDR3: CASRAREASYGYTF; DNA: TGTGCCAGCAGGGCGAGGGAAGCTAGCTATGGCTACACCTTC
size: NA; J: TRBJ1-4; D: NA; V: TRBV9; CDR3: CASSVSPNEKLFF; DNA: TGTGCCAGCAGCGTATCTCCTAATGAAAAACTGTTTTTT
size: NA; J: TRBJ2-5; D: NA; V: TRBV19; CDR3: CASSIASQETQYF; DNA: TGTGCCAGTAGTATAGCCAGCCAAGAGACCCAGTACTTC
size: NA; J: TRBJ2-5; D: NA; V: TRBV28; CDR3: CASSLSLRGQETQYF; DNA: TGTGCCAGCAGTTTAAGCCTCCGGGGGCAAGAGACCCAGTACTTC
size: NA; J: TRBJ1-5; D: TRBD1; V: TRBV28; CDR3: CASKRGGYQPQHF; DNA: TGTGCCAGCAAGAGAGGGGGCTATCAGCCCCAGCATTTT
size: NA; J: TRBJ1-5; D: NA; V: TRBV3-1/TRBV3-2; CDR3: CASSQARVGSNQPQHF; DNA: TGTGCCAGCAGCCAAGCGAGGGTGGGTAGCAATCAGCCCCAGCATTTT
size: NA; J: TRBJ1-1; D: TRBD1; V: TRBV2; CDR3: CASSHKGTANTEAFF; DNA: TGTGCCAGCAGTCATAAAGGGACAGCGAACACTGAAGCTTTCTTT
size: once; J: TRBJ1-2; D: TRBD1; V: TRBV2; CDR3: CASKGQGFYGYTF; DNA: TGTGCCAGCAAGGGACAGGGCTTCTATGGCTACACCTTC
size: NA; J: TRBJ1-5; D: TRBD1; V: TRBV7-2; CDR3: CASSLAGTGWNQPQHF; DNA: TGTGCCAGCAGCTTAGCGGGGACAGGGTGGAATCAGCCCCAGCATTTT
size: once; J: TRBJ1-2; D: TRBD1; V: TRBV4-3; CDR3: CASSRVGTGSPNYGYTF; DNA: TGCGCCAGCAGCCGCGTTGGGACAGGGTCCCCTAACTATGGCTACACCTTC
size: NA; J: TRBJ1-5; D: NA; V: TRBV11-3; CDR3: CASSLDTDGMGNQPQHF; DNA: TGTGCCAGCAGCTTAGACACAGACGGCATGGGCAATCAGCCCCAGCATTTT
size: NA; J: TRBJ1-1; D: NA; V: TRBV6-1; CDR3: CASSEVRVGTEAFF; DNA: TGTGCCAGCAGTGAAGTGAGGGTTGGCACTGAAGCTTTCTTT
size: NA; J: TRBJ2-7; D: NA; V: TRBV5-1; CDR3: CASSPPGYEQYF; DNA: TGCGCCAGCAGCCCTCCCGGGTACGAGCAGTACTTC
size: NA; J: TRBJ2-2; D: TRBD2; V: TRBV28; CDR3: CASSFLAGGRTGELFF; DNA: TGTGCCAGCAGCTTCCTGGCGGGGGGCCGAACCGGGGAGCTGTTTTTT
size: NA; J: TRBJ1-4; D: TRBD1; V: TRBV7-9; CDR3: CASSSGQGGEKLFF; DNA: TGTGCCAGCAGCTCCGGACAGGGTGGGGAAAAACTGTTTTTT
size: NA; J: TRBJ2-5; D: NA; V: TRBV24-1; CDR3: CATQGRATTQYF; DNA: TGTGCCACCCAGGGTAGGGCGACGACCCAGTACTTC
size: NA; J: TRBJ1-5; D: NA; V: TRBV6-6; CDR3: CASSYSGQPGQPQHF; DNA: TGTGCCAGCAGTTACTCCGGACAGCCTGGTCAGCCCCAGCATTTT
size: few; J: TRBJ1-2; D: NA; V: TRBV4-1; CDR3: CASSQVILNGGGYTF; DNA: TGCGCCAGCAGCCAAGTTATCCTGAACGGTGGTGGCTACACCTTC
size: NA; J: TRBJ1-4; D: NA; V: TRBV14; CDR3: CASSRGPPGVTDEKLFF; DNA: TGTGCCAGCAGCCGGGGGCCCCCCGGGGTAACGGATGAAAAACTGTTTTTT
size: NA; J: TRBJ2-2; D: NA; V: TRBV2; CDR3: CASSEQGSTGELFF; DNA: TGTGCCAGCAGTGAACAGGGGAGTACCGGGGAGCTGTTTTTT
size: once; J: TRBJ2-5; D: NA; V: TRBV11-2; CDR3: CASSLDMYQETQYF; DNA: TGTGCCAGCAGCTTAGATATGTACCAAGAGACCCAGTACTTC
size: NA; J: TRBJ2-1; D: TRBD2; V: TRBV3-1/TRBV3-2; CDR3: CASSRTSDEQFF; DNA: TGTGCCAGCAGCCGGACTAGCGATGAGCAGTTCTTC
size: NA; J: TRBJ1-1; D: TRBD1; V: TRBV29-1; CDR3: CSVEVTGGNTEAFF; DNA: TGCAGCGTTGAGGTAACAGGGGGGAACACTGAAGCTTTCTTT
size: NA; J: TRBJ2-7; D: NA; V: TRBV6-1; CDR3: CASSERYEQYF; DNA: TGTGCCAGCAGTGAGCGCTACGAGCAGTACTTC
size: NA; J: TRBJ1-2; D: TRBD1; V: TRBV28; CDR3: CASSSTGLGVGYTF; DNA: TGTGCCAGCAGCTCGACAGGGTTGGGCGTCGGCTACACCTTC
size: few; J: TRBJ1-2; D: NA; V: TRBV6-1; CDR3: CASSEFTGNYGYTF; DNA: TGTGCCAGCAGTGAATTTACAGGGAACTATGGCTACACCTTC
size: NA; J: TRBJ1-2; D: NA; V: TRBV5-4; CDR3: CASSLAGTSEPYGYTF; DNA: TGTGCCAGCAGCTTGGCCGGGACATCTGAGCCCTATGGCTACACCTTC
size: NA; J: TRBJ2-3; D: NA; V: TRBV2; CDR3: CASSETRTSADTQYF; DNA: TGTGCCAGCAGTGAAACACGCACGTCCGCAGATACGCAGTATTTT
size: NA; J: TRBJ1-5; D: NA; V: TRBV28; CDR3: CASGEGWNQPQHF; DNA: TGTGCCAGCGGGGAGGGATGGAATCAGCCCCAGCATTTT
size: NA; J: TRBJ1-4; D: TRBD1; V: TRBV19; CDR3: CASSARDRGEKLFF; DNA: TGTGCCAGTAGTGCCCGGGACAGGGGTGAAAAACTGTTTTTT
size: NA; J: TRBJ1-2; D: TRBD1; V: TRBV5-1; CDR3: CASSPRQGQGYTF; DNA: TGCGCCAGCAGCCCACGACAGGGGCAAGGCTACACCTTC
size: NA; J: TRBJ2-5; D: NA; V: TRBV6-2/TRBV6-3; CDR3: CASSFYSQETQYF; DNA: TGTGCCAGCAGTTTTTATTCCCAAGAGACCCAGTACTTC
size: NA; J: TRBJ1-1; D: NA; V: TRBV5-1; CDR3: CASSLIQGNTEAFF; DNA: TGCGCCAGCAGCTTGATACAGGGAAACACTGAAGCTTTCTTT
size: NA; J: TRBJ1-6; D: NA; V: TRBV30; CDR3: CAWSVPAGPGNSPLHF; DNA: TGTGCCTGGAGTGTACCGGCAGGGCCAGGGAATTCACCCCTCCACTTT
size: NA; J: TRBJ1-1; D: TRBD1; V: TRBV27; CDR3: CASSFRRQGLNTEAFF; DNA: TGTGCCAGCAGTTTCCGCCGACAGGGCTTGAACACTGAAGCTTTCTTT
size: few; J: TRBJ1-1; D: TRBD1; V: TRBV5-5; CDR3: CASSQIQGADVLAFF; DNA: TGTGCCAGCAGCCAGATACAGGGGGCGGACGTGTTGGCTTTCTTT
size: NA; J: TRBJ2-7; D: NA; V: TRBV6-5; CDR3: CASSIRGAYEQYF; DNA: TGTGCCAGCAGTATTAGAGGAGCCTACGAGCAGTACTTC
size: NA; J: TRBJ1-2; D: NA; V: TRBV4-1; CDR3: CASSQEPPDRTNYGYTF; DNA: TGCGCCAGCAGCCAAGAACCTCCCGACAGAACGAACTATGGCTACACCTTC
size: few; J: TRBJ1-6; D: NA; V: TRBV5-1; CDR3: CASSLATSASSLHF; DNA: TGCGCCAGCAGCTTGGCGACATCCGCGTCCTCCCTCCACTTT
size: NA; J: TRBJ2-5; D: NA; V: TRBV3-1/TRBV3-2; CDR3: CASSQDQGTQETQYF; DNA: TGTGCCAGCAGCCAAGATCAGGGGACCCAAGAGACCCAGTACTTC
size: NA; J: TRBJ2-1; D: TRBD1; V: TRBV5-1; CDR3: CASSVKDQGAGQFF; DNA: TGCGCCAGCAGCGTGAAAGACCAGGGGGCTGGGCAGTTCTTC
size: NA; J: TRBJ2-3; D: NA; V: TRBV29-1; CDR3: CSVDGGEDTQYF; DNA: TGCAGCGTTGACGGAGGGGAAGATACGCAGTATTTT
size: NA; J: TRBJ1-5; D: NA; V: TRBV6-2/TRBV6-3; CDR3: CASSYSVGINQPQHF; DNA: TGTGCCAGCAGTTACTCAGTCGGTATCAATCAGCCCCAGCATTTT
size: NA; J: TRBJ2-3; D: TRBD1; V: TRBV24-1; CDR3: CATIPGQGPGAFGQYF; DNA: TGTGCCACCATCCCGGGACAGGGTCCGGGGGCGTTTGGGCAGTATTTT
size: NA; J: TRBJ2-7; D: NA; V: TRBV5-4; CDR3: CASSPAASHEQYF; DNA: TGTGCCAGCAGCCCGGCGGCTTCCCACGAGCAGTACTTC
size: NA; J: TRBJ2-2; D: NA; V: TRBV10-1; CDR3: CASTRGQVGTGELFF; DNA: TGCGCCAGCACACGGGGACAAGTGGGCACCGGGGAGCTGTTTTTT
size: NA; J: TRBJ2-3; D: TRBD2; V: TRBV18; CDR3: CASSSGLAGGADTQYF; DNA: TGTGCCAGCTCATCGGGACTAGCGGGGGGGGCAGATACGCAGTATTTT
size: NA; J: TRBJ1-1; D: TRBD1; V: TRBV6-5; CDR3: CASSWTGGQAFF; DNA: TGTGCCAGCAGTTGGACAGGGGGCCAAGCTTTCTTT
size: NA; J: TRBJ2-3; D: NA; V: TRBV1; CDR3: CTSSQDPTSGVRDTQYF; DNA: TGCACCAGCAGCCAAGATCCCACCAGCGGGGTCCGGGATACGCAGTATTTT
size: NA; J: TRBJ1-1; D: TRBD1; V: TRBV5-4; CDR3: CASRADRGDEAFF; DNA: TGTGCCAGCAGGGCTGACAGGGGCGACGAAGCTTTCTTT
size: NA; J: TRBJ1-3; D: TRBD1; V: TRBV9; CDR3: CASSAPRGLSSGNTIYF; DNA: TGTGCCAGCAGCGCTCCCAGGGGGCTAAGCTCTGGAAACACCATATATTTT
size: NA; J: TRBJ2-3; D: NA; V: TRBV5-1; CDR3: CASSLGTSTDTQYF; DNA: TGCGCCAGCAGCTTGGGGACTAGCACAGATACGCAGTATTTT
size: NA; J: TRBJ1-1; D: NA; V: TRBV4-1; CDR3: CASSPGVGGRKENTEAFF; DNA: TGCGCCAGCAGCCCGGGGGTCGGGGGTCGAAAGGAGAACACTGAAGCTTTCTTT